This passage covers 28 T cell receptor beta chains from one sample sequenced in a study of control samples from healthy donors and cancer patients (dated by TCRdb to 2019 to 2021). Library preparation was by the immunoSEQ multiplex PCR assay. Imported from immuneACCESS, the table was reduced by TCRdb to in-frame sequences with V and J called. These copies leave out some clones; in studies compared against another copy, an unresolved V gene accounts for under half, and the cause of the remainder is not known. Present in this sample are more than 85,000 clones, over 75% of which were seen just once. About 4.7% of the sample is taken by the ten largest. The sequencing sample was made of blood. The receptor set was obtained from a human donor in good health. The donor label of this sample is uncertain.

The chain employs TRBV28 and TRBJ2-7, with TRBD1 as a possible D gene (6 bases). Germline-derived CDR1 and CDR2 are MDHEN and SYDVKM. V was shortened by 3 bases and J by 5 bases, with 17 bases between the two germline ends. The length of the CDR3 is 15 residues. The CDR3 coding sequence is TGTGCCAGCAGTTTGGGGGACACCAGAATCCACGAGCAGTACTTC. Amino acids: CASSLGDTRIHEQYF.

The CDR3 sequence is CASSREAGGWNTEAFF. CDR3 in DNA: TGTGCCAGCTCACGCGAGGCAGGGGGCTGGAACACTGAAGCTTTCTTT. The chain has TRBV18 and TRBJ1-1; 8 nucleotides agree with TRBD1. Germline assignment: CDR1 KGHSH and CDR2 LQKENI. With 4 bases clipped from V and 1 base from J, the junction kept 8 bases outside the gene matches. This CDR3 has 16 amino acids.

The genes are TRBV28 and TRBJ2-7; TRBD1 matches at 9 bases. Germline V gene lookup returns CDR1 MDHEN and CDR2 SYDVKM. The CDR3 spans 13 residues. V shed 4 bases, J shed 3 bases, and the junction held 1 base outside the gene matches. The CDR3 is CASSSGQGYEQYF. The DNA for the CDR3 is TGTGCCAGCAGTTCGGGACAGGGCTACGAGCAGTACTTC.

This clone was seen just once. Here the CDR3 reads CASSLALAGGYEQYF. CDR3 DNA sequence: TGTGCCAGCAGCTTGGCACTAGCGGGGGGCTACGAGCAGTACTTC. The chain is built from TRBV5-6 and TRBJ2-7, with 12 nucleotides matching TRBD2. Germline V gene data show CDR1 as SGHDT and CDR2 as YYEEEE. V shed 0 bases and J 3 bases; nucleotides not matched to a gene: 1. CDR3 length equals 15 residues.

The rearrangement uses TRBV27 and TRBJ1-2; TRBD1 might be the D (5 bases). Germline CDR1 reads MNHEY; CDR2 reads SMNVEV (reference sequence). CDR3 length: 12 residues. V lost 6 bases, J lost 7 bases, and 12 bases lay in between. CDR3 loop: CASSFGRGGYTF. The CDR3 region has the DNA TGTGCCAGCAGCTTTGGGAGGGGTGGCTACACCTTC.

On this clone itself: The sample has other DNA sequences that encode this CDR3 too. The chain employs TRBV12-3 or TRBV12-4 and TRBJ2-7; D is ambiguous. V was pared by 1 base and J by 0 bases, with 1 base between. This CDR3 region has 12 residues. The CDR3 loop reads CASSLGSYEQYF. The DNA of the CDR3 is TGTGCCAGCAGTTTAGGCTCCTACGAGCAGTACTTC.

The rearrangement uses TRBV5-1 and TRBJ2-1; D gene uncertain. CDR3 length: 16 amino acids. V was trimmed by 0 bases and J by 5 bases, leaving 15 bases between them. Per germline, CDR1 SGHRS and CDR2 YFSETQ. CDR3 nucleotide sequence: TGCGCCAGCAGCTTGGAATGGGGTGGTGGGGACAATGAGCAGTTCTTC. Amino acid sequence: CASSLEWGGGDNEQFF.

The rearrangement joins TRBV6-5 to TRBJ2-5; TRBD1 is a possible D gene (6 bases). CDR1 and CDR2 from the germline V gene are MNHEY and SVGAGI. The CDR3 loop spans 15 amino acids. The V end was cut by 4 bases, the J end by 1 base, with 13 bases between. The CDR3 spells CASSFVGQSQETQYF. In DNA form, the CDR3 reads TGTGCCAGCAGTTTCGTAGGACAGTCCCAAGAGACCCAGTACTTC.

The genes are TRBV18 and TRBJ1-1, with 7 positions matching TRBD1. Germline assignment: CDR1 KGHSH and CDR2 LQKENI. J lost 0 bases, V lost 3 bases, and 4 bases had no gene match. There are 15 residues in the CDR3. CDR3: CASSPGGQLNTEAFF. DNA for the CDR3: TGTGCCAGCTCACCGGGGGGACAGTTGAACACTGAAGCTTTCTTT. Supplemented by reference TRBV18 and TRBJ1-1, the full variable domain reads NAGVMQNPRHLVRRRGQEARLRCSPMKGHSHVYWYRQLPEEGLKFMVYLQKENIIDESGMPKERFSAEFPKEGPSILRIQQVVRGDSAAYFCASSPGGQLNTEAFFGQGTRLTVV.

CDR3 residues: CASSLTGLEKLFF. Written as DNA, the CDR3 is TGTGCCAGCAGTTTGACGGGATTGGAAAAACTGTTTTTT. V gene TRBV27 combines with J gene TRBJ1-4; D ambiguous. Trimming stripped 3 bases from V and 8 bases from J, with 10 bases between. The CDR3 sequence is 13 residues long. Germline lookup yields CDR1 MNHEY and CDR2 SMNVEV (reference sequence).

This chain connects TRBV3-1 (or the pseudogene TRBV3-2) to TRBJ2-7; weak D call: TRBD1 (5 bases). This CDR3 has 17 residues. Between the trimmed V and J ends, which lost 0 bases and 0 bases, there was a span of 15 bases. Germline lookup yields CDR1 LGHDT and CDR2 YNNKEL (reference sequence). In DNA, the CDR3 is TGTGCCAGCAGCCAAGAACGTTCCAGGGCGAGCTCCTACGAGCAGTACTTC. Protein sequence: CASSQERSRASSYEQYF.

This CDR3 is CASSKTGFRDTQYF. DNA for the CDR3: TGTGCCAGCAGCAAGACAGGGTTTAGAGATACGCAGTATTTT. V and J are TRBV9 and TRBJ2-3; TRBD1 aligns across 7 bases. V was clipped by 4 bases and J by 5 bases; unmatched bases: 7. The CDR3 loop spans 14 amino acids. Germline assignment: CDR1 SGDLS and CDR2 YYNGEE. Full variable domain (missing parts from reference TRBV9 and TRBJ2-3): DSGVTQTPKHLITATGQRVTLRCSPRSGDLSVYWYQQSLDQGLQFLIQYYNGEERAKGNILERFSAQQFPDLHSELNLSSLELGDSALYFCASSKTGFRDTQYFGPGTRLTVL.

The chain uses TRBV24-1 and TRBJ2-1, with a possible D match to TRBD2 (5 bases). The CDR3 loop spans 17 amino acids. Between the trimmed V and J ends, which lost 4 bases and 12 bases, there was a span of 27 bases. In germline, CDR1 is KGHDR, CDR2 SFDVKD. CDR3 sequence (DNA): TGTGCCACCAGTGACCCCGCGGCGGATAATATTTTGGGAGTGCAGTTCTTC. It translates to CATSDPAADNILGVQFF.

V gene TRBV19 combines with J gene TRBJ1-1; no definite D call. The CDR3 covers 16 residues. The ends were cut back, 7 bases at V and 2 bases at J, with 20 bases in the middle. CDR1 and CDR2 from the germline V gene are LNHDA and SQIVND (reference sequence). Written as DNA, the CDR3 is TGTGCCAGTAAGTCTCCTAATATTAACAGAAACACTGAAGCTTTCTTT. Amino acids: CASKSPNINRNTEAFF.

This sequence joins TRBV10-3 and TRBJ1-2; no definite D call. Germline V gene lookup returns CDR1 ENHRY and CDR2 SYGVKD. V shed 3 bases and J shed 6 bases, with 11 bases lying between them. This CDR3 has 13 residues. The CDR3 region is CAISDSGSDGYTF. CDR3 bases: TGTGCCATCAGTGATTCTGGGTCGGATGGCTACACCTTC.

The chain links TRBV30 to TRBJ1-5; possibly TRBD1 for D (6 bases). V was shortened by 2 bases and J by 5 bases, with 10 bases between the two germline ends. The CDR3 contains 13 residues. The V gene's germline CDR1 is GTSNPN and CDR2 SVGIG (reference sequence). The CDR3 sequence: CAWSKRGDQPQHF. Written as DNA, the CDR3 is TGTGCCTGGAGTAAGAGGGGGGATCAGCCCCAGCATTTT.

The chain combines TRBV10-3 with TRBJ1-4; tentative D call: TRBD1 (5 bases). V lost 3 bases, J lost 8 bases, and 16 bases lay in between. The CDR3 has 15 residues. CDR1 is ENHRY, CDR2 SYGVKD, per germline. CDR3 nucleotides: TGTGCCATCAGTGAACTCAGGGCCCCAGGGGAAAAACTGTTTTTT. It is translated as CAISELRAPGEKLFF.

The chain couples TRBV5-1 to TRBJ1-2, with 7 bases aligning to TRBD1. The V and J ends lost 3 bases and 6 bases, in that order; junction bases with no gene match: 11. This CDR3 spans 15 amino acids. CDR1 is SGHRS and CDR2 is YFSETQ in the germline V gene. The CDR3 sequence is CASSSNRQGRDGYTF. CDR3 DNA: TGCGCCAGCAGCTCTAATCGACAGGGAAGAGATGGCTACACCTTC.

The genes are TRBV27 and TRBJ1-2, with D hard to call. The CDR3 has 15 amino acids. Germline V gives CDR1 MNHEY, CDR2 SMNVEV (reference sequence). Trimming removed 6 bases at V and 8 bases at J, with 22 bases between. The CDR3 DNA follows: TGTGCCAGCAGCAGCAGGCAGCCCTCGGGGAAAGGCTACACCTTC. Its translation is CASSSRQPSGKGYTF.

The chain has TRBV5-1 and TRBJ2-7; possibly TRBD2 for D (5 bases). This CDR3 region has 15 residues. The germline V gene encodes CDR1 SGHRS and CDR2 YFSETQ. Between the trimmed V and J ends, which lost 0 bases and 1 base, there was a span of 11 bases. The CDR3 bases are TGCGCCAGCAGCTTGGAAATCCCGGGATCCTACGAGCAGTACTTC. It codes for CASSLEIPGSYEQYF.

The chain couples TRBV9 to TRBJ1-6, with D uncertain. Germline V gene lookup returns CDR1 SGDLS and CDR2 YYNGEE. The CDR3 spans 14 residues. Deletions cut 0 bases from V and 1 base from J, with 2 bases between. The CDR3 coding sequence is TGTGCCAGCAGCGTAGATTCCTATAATTCACCCCTCCACTTT. This sequence encodes CASSVDSYNSPLHF.

This chain uses TRBV9 with TRBJ2-5; TRBD2 matches 8 bases. The germline gives CDR1 SGDLS, CDR2 YYNGEE. The J segment lost 5 bases and the V segment lost 3 bases, leaving 9 bases of the junction unmatched. The length of the CDR3 is 15 residues. DNA of the CDR3: TGTGCCAGCAGCGCCGCCCGGGGGGGGCTCGAGACCCAGTACTTC. Translation: CASSAARGGLETQYF. The whole variable domain, filled in from reference TRBV9 and TRBJ2-5, reads DSGVTQTPKHLITATGQRVTLRCSPRSGDLSVYWYQQSLDQGLQFLIQYYNGEERAKGNILERFSAQQFPDLHSELNLSSLELGDSALYFCASSAARGGLETQYFGPGTRLLVL.

The chain has TRBV18 and TRBJ2-7; 7 nucleotides match TRBD2. This CDR3 comprises 14 residues. CDR1 is KGHSH, CDR2 LQKENI, per germline. J was trimmed by 5 bases and V by 3 bases; bases with no gene match: 7. The CDR3 reads CASSPFGGLDEQYF. The CDR3 region has the DNA TGTGCCAGCTCACCCTTCGGGGGGTTGGACGAGCAGTACTTC.

This chain uses TRBV3-1 (or the pseudogene TRBV3-2) with TRBJ2-1; D possibly corresponds to TRBD2 (5 bases). The CDR3 is 15 amino acids. The germline V and J ends were trimmed by 2 bases and 7 bases, with 15 bases remaining between them. Germline V gives CDR1 LGHDT, CDR2 YNNKEL (reference sequence). CDR3 amino acids: CASSQLLVGSNEQFF. Written as DNA, the CDR3 is TGTGCCAGCAGCCAACTACTAGTGGGGAGTAATGAGCAGTTCTTC.

This chain links TRBV3-1 (or the pseudogene TRBV3-2) with TRBJ2-5; D may be TRBD2 (6 bases). Germline V gene data show CDR1 as LGHDT and CDR2 as YNNKEL (reference sequence). Deletions cut 4 bases from V and 2 bases from J, with 17 bases between. The CDR3 totals 16 residues. The CDR3 spells CASSLWSSGQQETQYF. In nucleotides, the CDR3 is TGTGCCAGCAGCCTCTGGAGTAGCGGCCAACAAGAGACCCAGTACTTC.

To note about this clone: Germline and junction disagree at one end, which may indicate a read error. The chain is built from TRBV5-1 and TRBJ2-6, with TRBD2 matching over 16 bases. There are 19 residues in the CDR3. Germline V gives CDR1 SGHRS, CDR2 YFSETQ. CDR3 sequence reads: CATSKGLAGGSSGANVLTF. CDR3 DNA: TGCGCCACCAGCAAGGGACTAGCGGGGGGGTCCTCTGGGGCCAACGTCCTGACTTTC.

The table lists this clone with a count of one. The chain couples TRBV19 to TRBJ1-1; D is unclear. Trimming removed 7 bases from V and 2 bases from J, with 17 bases in between. Germline CDR1 and CDR2: LNHDA and SQIVND (reference sequence). The CDR3 totals 15 residues. The CDR3 sequence is CASILFGSSNTEAFF. The DNA for the CDR3 is TGTGCCAGTATCCTCTTCGGGTCATCTAACACTGAAGCTTTCTTT.

The chain has TRBV21-1 and TRBJ2-7; the tabulated D call, TRBD2, remains unverified against the DNA. TRBV21-1 is classified as a pseudogene. This CDR3 has 19 residues. Here the CDR3 reads CASSKDRTSGGCLLYEQYF. As DNA, the CDR3 is TGTGCCAGCAGCAAAGACCGGACTAGCGGGGGCTGTCTACTCTACGAGCAGTACTTC.